The following is a T cell receptor beta chain sequence with its context. These data come from a study of blood T cell repertoires in COVID-19. Study summary: COVID-19 samples collected from the United States, Italy and Spain covered acute and convalescent phases. In each case, the material was cDNA or gDNA derived from T cells, B-cell-depleted T cells, or PBMCs.

The V gene's germline CDR1 is MDHEN and CDR2 SYDVKM. The V and J ends lost 5 bases and 8 bases respectively, with 22 bases between them. The CDR3 totals 16 residues. In the source study's methods: The assay estimated nucleated cells by amplifying reference gene primers. The method was immunoSEQ multiplex PCR; TCRdb's version includes in-frame clones alone and lacks a portion of them. V and J calls and clone size are as listed in that table; D and trimming were resolved from the DNA. The data hold 300,000 or so clones, with roughly 88% observed a single time. This TCR was recovered from a woman aged 50 to 60 with acute or convalescent COVID-19. The V and J genes are TRBV28 and TRBJ2-4; a possible D gene is TRBD1 (7 bases). The sample consisted of peripheral blood. The CDR3 is CASSSDPGVQGDIQYF. CDR3 bases: TGTGCCAGCAGTAGTGACCCGGGAGTGCAGGGGGACATTCAGTACTTC.